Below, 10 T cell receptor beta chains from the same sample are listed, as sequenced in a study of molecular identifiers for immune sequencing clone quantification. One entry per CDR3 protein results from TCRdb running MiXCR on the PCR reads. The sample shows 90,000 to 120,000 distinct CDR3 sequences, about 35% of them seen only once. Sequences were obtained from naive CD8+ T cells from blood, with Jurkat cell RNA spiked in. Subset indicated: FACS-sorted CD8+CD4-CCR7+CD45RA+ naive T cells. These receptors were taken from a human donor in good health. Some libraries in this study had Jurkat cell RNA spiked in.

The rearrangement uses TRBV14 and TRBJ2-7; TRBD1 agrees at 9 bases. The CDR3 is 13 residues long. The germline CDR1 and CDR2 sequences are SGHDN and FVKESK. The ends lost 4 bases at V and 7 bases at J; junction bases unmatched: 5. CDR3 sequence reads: CASSLWTGEEQYF. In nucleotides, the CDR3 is TGTGCCAGCAGCCTCTGGACAGGGGAAGAGCAGTACTTC.

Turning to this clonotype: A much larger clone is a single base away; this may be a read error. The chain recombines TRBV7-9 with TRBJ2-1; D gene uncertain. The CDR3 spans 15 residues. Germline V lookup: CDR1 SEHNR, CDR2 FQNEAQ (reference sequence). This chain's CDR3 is CASSSLGPPYSEQFF. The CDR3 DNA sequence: TGTGCCAGCAGCTCATTAGGCCCCCCCTACAGTGAGCAGTTCTTC.

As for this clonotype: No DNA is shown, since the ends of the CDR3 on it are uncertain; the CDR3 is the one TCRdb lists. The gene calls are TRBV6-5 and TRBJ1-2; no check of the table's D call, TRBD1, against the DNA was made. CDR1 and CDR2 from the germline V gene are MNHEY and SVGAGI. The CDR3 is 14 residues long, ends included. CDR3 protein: CASSLFGTGIGHTF.

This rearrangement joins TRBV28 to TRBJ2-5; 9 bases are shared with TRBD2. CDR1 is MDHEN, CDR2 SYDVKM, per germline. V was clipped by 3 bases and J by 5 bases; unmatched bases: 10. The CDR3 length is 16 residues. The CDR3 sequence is CASSFQLASGAETQYF. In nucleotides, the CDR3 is TGTGCCAGCAGTTTTCAATTGGCTAGCGGGGCTGAGACCCAGTACTTC.

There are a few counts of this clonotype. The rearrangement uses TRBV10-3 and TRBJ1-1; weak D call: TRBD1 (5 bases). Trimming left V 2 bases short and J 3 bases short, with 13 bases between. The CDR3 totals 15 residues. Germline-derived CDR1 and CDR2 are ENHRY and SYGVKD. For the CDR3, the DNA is TGTGCCATCAGTGAGAATCAGGGCTCGGACACTGAAGCTTTCTTT. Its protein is CAISENQGSDTEAFF.

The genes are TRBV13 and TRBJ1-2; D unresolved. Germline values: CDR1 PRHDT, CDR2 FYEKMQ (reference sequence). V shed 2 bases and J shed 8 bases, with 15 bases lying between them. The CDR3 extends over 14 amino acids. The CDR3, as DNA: TGTGCCAGCAGCTTAAGTGGGAGGGTCGGCGGCTACACCTTC. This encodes CASSLSGRVGGYTF.

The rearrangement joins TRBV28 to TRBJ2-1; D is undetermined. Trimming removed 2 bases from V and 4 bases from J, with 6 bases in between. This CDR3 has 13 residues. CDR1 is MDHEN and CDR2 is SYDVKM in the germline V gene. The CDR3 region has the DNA TGTGCCAGCAGTTTAGTCGGGTACAATGAGCAGTTCTTC. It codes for CASSLVGYNEQFF.

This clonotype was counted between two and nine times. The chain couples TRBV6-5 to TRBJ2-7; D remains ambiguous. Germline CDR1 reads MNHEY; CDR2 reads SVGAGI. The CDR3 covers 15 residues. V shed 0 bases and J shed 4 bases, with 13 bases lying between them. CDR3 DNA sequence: TGTGCCAGCAGTTACTCCTCAGGAGTGGGGTACGAGCAGTACTTC. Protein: CASSYSSGVGYEQYF.

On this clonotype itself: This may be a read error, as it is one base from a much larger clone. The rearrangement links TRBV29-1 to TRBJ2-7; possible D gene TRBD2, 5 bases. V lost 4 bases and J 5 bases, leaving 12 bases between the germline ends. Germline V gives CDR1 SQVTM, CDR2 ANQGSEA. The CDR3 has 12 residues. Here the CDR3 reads CSVGVLEDEQYF. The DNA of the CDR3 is TGCAGCGTTGGAGTGTTGGAGGACGAGCAGTACTTC.

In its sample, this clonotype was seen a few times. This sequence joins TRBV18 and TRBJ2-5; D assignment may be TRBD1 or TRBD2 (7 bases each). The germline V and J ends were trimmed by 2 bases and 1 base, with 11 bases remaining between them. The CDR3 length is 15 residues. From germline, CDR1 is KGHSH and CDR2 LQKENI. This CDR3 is CASSPSGTAQETQYF. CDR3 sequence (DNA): TGTGCCAGCTCACCAAGCGGGACAGCCCAAGAGACCCAGTACTTC.